This T cell receptor (beta chain) was captured in a study of blood T cells in healthy people across ages. Regarding the study as a whole: Observed TCR beta diversity per million T cells went down as age went up. This fall followed a roughly linear course with age.

Then a second PCR, running roughly 7 to 11 cycles, was carried out with a sample-barcoded 5' primer and a J-beta primer mix. TCRdb reprocessed the 5' RACE reads with MiXCR, giving one entry per CDR3 protein. The repertoire holds approximately 800,000 distinct CDR3 sequences, with roughly 50% as singletons. This clonotype was detected a few times. Its antigen remains unknown. At one of its ends the junction is not consistent with the germline gene, which may arise from a read error. The receptor was isolated from a man of 80 years or more in good health. Sequences were obtained from blood.

CDR3 sequence: CASSEGLGQKTQYF. CDR3 nucleotides: TGTGCCAGCAGTGAGGGACTAGGCCAAAAGACCCAGTACTTC. The V call is TRBV6-1, the J call TRBJ2-5, with TRBD2 identical over 8 bases. The CDR3 is 14 amino acids. CDR1 is MNHNS, CDR2 SASEGT, per germline.